This T cell receptor beta chain was profiled in a study of blood T cell repertoires in COVID-19 (dated by TCRdb to about 2020). About the study as a whole: Samples covering the acute and convalescent phases of COVID-19 were provided by collaborators in the United States, Italy and Spain. The prospective study material was composed of cDNA or gDNA derived from T cells, B-cell-depleted T cells, or PBMCs. Subjects who had been exposed to COVID-19, were actively infected with it, or had recovered from it provided the deeply sampled blood TCRbeta repertoires that made up the dataset. The repertoires were released in a freely available public database intended as a resource for research on the immune response to SARS-CoV-2. The samples were drawn from two sources: the first 160 participants of the ongoing ImmuneRACE study, and over 950 subjects contributed by 6 global collaborators. The sample metadata nearly always contained a de-identified subject ID, COVID-19 status, age in years and sex. HLA class I and class II types, where available, came from metadata supplied by the sample provider rather than from assay-based typing.

TCRbeta CDR3 regions were amplified from genomic DNA using the immunoSEQ Assay, a bias-controlled multiplex PCR. The study's own analysis went as follows. The number of nucleated cells in each sample was estimated by amplification of reference gene primers within the assay. To quantify the absolute abundance of each unique TCRbeta CDR3 rearrangement, sequence reads were collapsed and filtered. For each sample, productive Simpson clonality was calculated as the square root of Simpson's diversity index across productive rearrangements. TCRdb's version of the immuneACCESS table is confined to in-frame rearrangements and falls short of the full clone set. An unresolved V gene accounts for under half of the shortfall where checked; the remainder is of unknown origin. The DNA gave D and trimming, while V, J and clone size come from that table. The table for this sample lists over 250,000 clones; 87% of them were counted only once. The ten largest account for about 8.9% of the sample.

For CDR1 and CDR2, the germline V gene (reference sequence) lists SEHNR and FQNEAQ. From cysteine to phenylalanine, the CDR3 is 19 amino acids long. The DNA shown is the 57-base CDR3, in frame from base 1. At the junction V is shortened by 5 bases and J by 0 bases; bases outside the gene matches: 16. In the prospective study, participants were 18 to 89 years old, resided in about two dozen geographic areas of the United States, and were enrolled through a virtual design. In the prospective study, participants were assigned to cohorts based on the clinical history participants reported in a screening survey and a study questionnaire. Recovered participants in ImmuneRACE Cohort 3 were defined by two consecutive negative NP/OP PCR tests, clearance by a healthcare professional, or resolution of symptoms. In the prospective study, whole blood, serum and a nasopharyngeal or oropharyngeal swab were collected from each participant by mobile phlebotomists. Over a roughly 2-month period, participants in the prospective study had the option of providing additional blood draws and questionnaires. Prospective study blood samples were shipped either frozen or at room temperature before DNA extraction.

Worth noting for this clone: Its antigen has not been determined. No base qualities exist here, and no much larger clone lies one base off it.

Here is what the overall study found, with its caveats: The quantity of clinical and demographic metadata differed by source and by participant and was supplied without curation.

This clonotype was sampled from a woman under 30 who had recovered from COVID-19. Sequencing used PBMCs or T cells enriched from blood (not recorded which). The V and J genes are TRBV7-9 and TRBJ2-3, and TRBD2 aligns with 8 junction nucleotides. The CDR3 loop reads CASSPTRAGGLSSTDTQYF. The DNA is TGTGCCAGCAGCCCTACTAGGGCGGGAGGCCTGTCTAGCACAGATACGCAGTATTTT. With the rest looked up from the reference TRBV7-9 and TRBJ2-3 genes rather than sequenced, the full variable domain is DTGVSQNPRHKITKRGQNVTFRCDPISEHNRLYWYRQTLGQGPEFLTYFQNEAQLEKSRLLSDRFSAERPKGSFSTLEIQRTEQGDSAMYLCASSPTRAGGLSSTDTQYFGPGTRLTVL.